The next 23 T cell receptor beta chains were all read from a single sample in a study of blood T cell repertoires in COVID-19. The table came from immunoSEQ multiplex PCR; TCRdb's copy has only in-frame clones and leaves some out. Here the sample spans some 160,000 clones, approximately 90% being singletons. The specimen sequenced was peripheral blood. The receptors come from a man younger than 30 with acute or convalescent COVID-19.

CDR3: CSASISGLASVDEQFF. The CDR3, as DNA: TGCAGTGCTAGTATCTCGGGACTAGCGTCTGTAGATGAGCAGTTCTTC. The genes are TRBV20-1 and TRBJ2-1; TRBD2 matches at 10 bases. The V and J ends lost 3 bases and 8 bases, in that order; junction bases with no gene match: 13. This CDR3 has 16 amino acids. Germline V CDR1 and CDR2: DFQATT, SNEGSKA (reference sequence).

The chain combines TRBV11-3 with TRBJ1-2; D is possibly TRBD1 (5 bases). The CDR3 is 14 residues long. V was clipped by 4 bases and J by 2 bases, with 11 bases between them. Per the germline V gene, CDR1 is SGHNT and CDR2 is YENEEA. CDR3 DNA: TGTGCCAGCAGCTCCCGTGACAGCAACTATGGCTACACCTTC. Translating gives CASSSRDSNYGYTF.

This clone came up once. The chain carries TRBV12-5 and TRBJ1-3; TRBD1 agrees at 9 bases. Trimming removed 6 bases from V and 4 bases from J; junction bases left unmatched: 7. The germline V gene encodes CDR1 LGHNT and CDR2 FRNRAP. There are 15 residues in the CDR3. CDR3: CASGPRGQGGNTIYF. In nucleotides, the CDR3 is TGTGCTAGTGGCCCTCGGGGACAGGGCGGAAACACCATATATTTT.

The chain carries TRBV6-5 and TRBJ2-7; TRBD2 might be the D (6 bases). Germline V gene lookup returns CDR1 MNHEY and CDR2 SVGAGI. V lost 2 bases, J lost 3 bases, and 17 bases lay in between. The CDR3 is 16 amino acids. The CDR3 here is CASSYQEGSANYEQYF. CDR3 DNA: TGTGCCAGCAGTTACCAGGAGGGTAGCGCGAACTACGAGCAGTACTTC.

The V gene is TRBV7-8, the J gene TRBJ2-1; a possible D gene is TRBD1 (5 bases). CDR1 and CDR2 (germline): SGHVS, FQNEAQ. V was trimmed by 5 bases and J by 8 bases, leaving 13 bases between them. There are 13 residues in the CDR3. Written as DNA, the CDR3 is TGTGCCAGCAGCGTCAGGGAATTGTATGAGCAGTTCTTC. Translation gives CASSVRELYEQFF.

The chain employs TRBV5-6 and TRBJ1-1; TRBD1 aligns across 7 bases. Germline V gene data show CDR1 as SGHDT and CDR2 as YYEEEE. The CDR3 length is 14 residues. With 4 bases clipped from V and 4 bases from J, the junction kept 7 bases outside the gene matches. CDR3 DNA: TGTGCCAGCAGCCGCGACAGGGATATCACTGAAGCTTTCTTT. Translated: CASSRDRDITEAFF.

This chain connects TRBV19 to TRBJ1-1; TRBD1 matches 7 bases. The germline gives CDR1 LNHDA, CDR2 SQIVND (reference sequence). V shed 5 bases and J 1 base; nucleotides not matched to a gene: 4. There are 14 residues in the CDR3. In DNA form, the CDR3 reads TGTGCCAGTAGTGTACAGGGGAAGAACACTGAAGCTTTCTTT. Protein sequence: CASSVQGKNTEAFF.

The genes are TRBV5-1 and TRBJ2-7; 12 positions agree with TRBD1. Germline V CDR1 and CDR2: SGHRS, YFSETQ. Trimming removed 2 bases from V and 5 bases from J; junction bases left unmatched: 11. The CDR3 spans 17 residues. CDR3 loop: CASSFSNPGTGGDEQYF. The CDR3 nucleotides are TGCGCCAGCAGCTTCTCGAATCCCGGGACAGGGGGCGACGAGCAGTACTTC.

V is TRBV6-8 and J is TRBJ1-1; 8 nucleotides agree with TRBD1. V trimming: 6 bases; J trimming: 3 bases; junction bases outside the gene matches: 12. Germline V gives CDR1 MNHGY, CDR2 SAAAGT. The CDR3 is 16 residues long. The CDR3 spells CASSLTRTGLDTEAFF. The DNA of the CDR3 is TGTGCCAGCAGCTTAACTCGGACAGGGTTGGACACTGAAGCTTTCTTT.

V gene TRBV19 combines with J gene TRBJ1-2, with 10 bases lining up with TRBD1. V was pared by 8 bases and J by 6 bases, with 6 bases of the junction left unmatched. Germline V CDR1 and CDR2: LNHDA, SQIVND (reference sequence). CDR3 size: 13 residues. CDR3 in DNA: TGTGCCAGTTCCGACAGGGGGCTTGATGGCTACACCTTC. Translation: CASSDRGLDGYTF.

This sequence joins TRBV4-1 and TRBJ2-7; tentative D call: TRBD2 (6 bases). V lost 4 bases and J 6 bases, leaving 19 bases between the germline ends. Looked up from germline, CDR1 is MGHRA and CDR2 is YSYEKL. This CDR3 spans 15 amino acids. CDR3 sequence: CASSPGGGPPSEQYF. In nucleotides, the CDR3 is TGCGCCAGCAGCCCCGGCGGAGGGCCCCCATCCGAGCAGTACTTC.

The rearrangement joins TRBV27 to TRBJ2-7, with D possibly TRBD2 on 6 matching bases. The V end was cut by 6 bases, the J end by 2 bases, with 14 bases between. CDR1 is MNHEY, CDR2 SMNVEV, per germline (reference sequence). This CDR3 is 14 amino acids long. In DNA form, the CDR3 reads TGTGCCAGCAGCCTTAATGGGGGGACCTACGAGCAGTACTTC. As protein: CASSLNGGTYEQYF.

This chain connects TRBV19 to TRBJ2-7; 8 bases agree with TRBD1. The V segment lost 8 bases and the J segment 3 bases; nucleotides outside the gene matches: 12. The V gene's germline CDR1 is LNHDA and CDR2 SQIVND (reference sequence). The CDR3 is made up of 15 amino acids. The CDR3 sequence is CASQVDGQGNYEQYF. The CDR3 DNA follows: TGTGCCAGTCAAGTCGATGGACAGGGCAACTACGAGCAGTACTTC.

V gene TRBV7-8 combines with J gene TRBJ2-5, with D maybe TRBD2 (5 bases). The CDR3 covers 16 residues. Trimming pared 2 bases from V and 1 base from J, leaving 14 bases between. The germline V gene encodes CDR1 SGHVS and CDR2 FQNEAQ. This CDR3 is CASSLIAWSGQETQYF. The CDR3 bases are TGTGCCAGCAGCTTAATCGCCTGGAGCGGCCAAGAGACCCAGTACTTC.

This chain connects TRBV16 to TRBJ1-2, with D unclear. Germline-derived CDR1 and CDR2 are KGHSY and FQNENV. The CDR3 has 12 residues. Trimming removed 2 bases from V and 7 bases from J, with 8 bases in between. CDR3 nucleotides: TGTGCCAGCAGCCAAGGTGCCGGTGGCTACACCTTC. It specifies CASSQGAGGYTF.

This clone was detected only once. The J gene is TRBJ2-1, the V gene TRBV29-1, with 11 bases that match TRBD2. Germline CDR1 reads SQVTM; CDR2 reads ANQGSEA. The CDR3 is 18 residues long. With 6 bases clipped from V and 1 base from J, the junction kept 14 bases outside the gene matches. The CDR3 bases are TGCAGCGTCGCCATACTAGCGGGAGACAATATTTCCTACAATGAGCAGTTCTTC. Amino acid sequence: CSVAILAGDNISYNEQFF.

J is TRBJ2-3 and V is TRBV7-9, with D possibly matching TRBD1 (6 bases). Trimming cost V 6 bases and J 4 bases, with 14 bases left between them. Germline-derived CDR1 and CDR2 are SEHNR and FQNEAQ (reference sequence). This CDR3 is built from 14 residues. The CDR3: CASSMRTVPDTQYF. DNA of the CDR3: TGTGCCAGCAGTATGCGGACAGTCCCAGATACGCAGTATTTT.

The V call is TRBV5-1, the J call TRBJ2-7; no definite D call. Trimming removed 0 bases from V and 5 bases from J, with 21 bases in between. This CDR3 is 17 amino acids long. Germline V CDR1 and CDR2: SGHRS, YFSETQ. This CDR3 is CASSLALQANWIDEQYF. For the CDR3, the DNA is TGCGCCAGCAGCTTGGCCTTGCAGGCTAATTGGATCGACGAGCAGTACTTC.

V gene TRBV24-1 combines with J gene TRBJ1-5; no clear D gene. CDR1 is KGHDR, CDR2 SFDVKD, per germline. The V end was cut by 3 bases, the J end by 5 bases, with 10 bases between. The CDR3 consists of 14 residues. The CDR3 nucleotides read TGTGCCACCAGTGATAATAGTCTTTATCAGCCCCAGCATTTT. This codes for CATSDNSLYQPQHF.

The chain links TRBV5-6 to TRBJ1-5, with 9 bases that match TRBD1. V lost 2 bases and J lost 10; bases outside the gene matches: 4. This CDR3 has 13 residues. Germline assignment: CDR1 SGHDT and CDR2 YYEEEE. The CDR3 loop is CASSLTGGKPQHF. The DNA for the CDR3 is TGTGCCAGCAGCTTAACAGGGGGCAAACCCCAGCATTTT.

The chain recombines TRBV3-1 (or the pseudogene TRBV3-2) with TRBJ1-5; D remains unclear. V lost 1 base and J 0 bases, leaving 10 bases between the germline ends. The germline V gene has CDR1 LGHDT and CDR2 YNNKEL (reference sequence). The CDR3 consists of 16 residues. The CDR3 bases are TGTGCCAGCAGCCAAGGTCGAGGTTATAGCAATCAGCCCCAGCATTTT. Residues: CASSQGRGYSNQPQHF.

In DNA form, the CDR3 reads TGCGCCAGCAGCCAAATGGGCAGGGATGGCTACACCTTC. As protein: CASSQMGRDGYTF. This chain joins TRBV4-1 and TRBJ1-2, with a tentative D call TRBD1 (5 bases). Trimming left V 2 bases short and J 6 bases short, with 10 bases between. This CDR3 region has 13 residues. Germline V gene data show CDR1 as MGHRA and CDR2 as YSYEKL.

The chain uses TRBV10-2 and TRBJ2-7; 9 positions match TRBD2. The CDR3 loop spans 14 amino acids. Trimming took 8 bases from V and 6 from J; bases not matched to a gene: 11. Germline V gene data show CDR1 as WSHSY and CDR2 as SAAADI. CDR3 bases: TGCGCCAGCGGCCACGGGACTAGCCTATCCGAGCAGTACTTC. Encoded protein: CASGHGTSLSEQYF.